These T cell receptor beta chains were read from a single sample in a study of regulatory T cells in long-lasting Graves disease. TCRdb reanalysed the multiplex PCR reads using MiXCR and keeps one entry per CDR3 protein. The data show under 350,000 distinct CDR3 sequences, with 22% seen just once and roughly 50% held by the top ten. This specimen consisted of peripheral blood mononuclear cells (PBMCs), obtained when the disease was refractory, from a patient treated with antithyroid drugs. The receptors were gathered from a female donor with Graves disease. The CDR3 runs from the conserved cysteine through the conserved F or W. D genes are given only for firm matches. A clone size is listed for some rows: how often the clone was seen (once, few, many), or a class if it is expanded.

cdr3_length d_call j_call clone_size v_call cdr3_aa cdr3_nt
19 TRBD2 TRBJ2-2 NA TRBV6-5 CASSYRGRRLAENTGELFF TGTGCCAGCAGTTACAGGGGCAGGAGACTAGCGGAGAACACCGGGGAGCTGTTTTTT
16 TRBD1 TRBJ2-5 few TRBV24-1 CATSDPETGGLETQYF TGTGCCACCAGTGATCCCGAGACAGGGGGCTTAGAGACCCAGTACTTC
17 NA TRBJ2-7 NA TRBV7-2 CASSLVSSGQITYEQYF TGTGCCAGCAGCTTAGTTTCCAGCGGACAAATCACGTACGAGCAGTACTTC
14 TRBD2 TRBJ2-5 many TRBV29-1 CSVGLAGTGETQYF TGCAGCGTTGGGCTAGCGGGAACGGGGGAGACCCAGTACTTC
14 TRBD1 TRBJ2-2 NA TRBV2 CASQDRVNTGELFF TGTGCCAGCCAAGACAGGGTCAACACCGGGGAGCTGTTTTTT
14 NA TRBJ1-1 NA TRBV27 CASSSHGTNTEAFF TGTGCCAGCAGTTCACACGGGACGAACACTGAAGCTTTCTTT
16 TRBD2 TRBJ2-5 NA TRBV7-2 CASSLGVPAGAKTQYF TGTGCCAGCAGCTTAGGGGTCCCAGCGGGAGCAAAGACCCAGTACTTC
14 TRBD1 TRBJ1-2 few TRBV6-2/TRBV6-3 CASSWDRGLYGYTF TGTGCCAGCAGTTGGGACAGGGGGCTCTATGGCTACACCTTC
16 TRBD2 TRBJ2-7 NA TRBV19 CASSLQGSSGRYEQYF TGTGCCAGTAGTCTTCAGGGGTCTAGCGGGAGGTACGAGCAGTACTTC
14 TRBD2 TRBJ2-7 few TRBV19 CASSIAGGSHEQYF TGTGCCAGTAGTATTGCGGGAGGCTCCCACGAGCAGTACTTC
14 TRBD1 TRBJ1-6 NA TRBV28 CASSLGDSNSPLHF TGTGCCAGCAGTTTAGGGGACAGTAATTCACCCCTCCACTTT
14 TRBD1 TRBJ1-1 NA TRBV7-2 CASSESGTGIGAFF TGTGCCAGCAGCGAAAGCGGGACAGGGATAGGGGCTTTCTTT
16 TRBD2 TRBJ2-7 many TRBV3-1 CASSPRLAGGPYEQYF TGTGCCAGCAGCCCCAGACTAGCGGGAGGACCCTACGAGCAGTACTTC
17 TRBD2 TRBJ2-2 NA TRBV5-8 CASSYMGLAGVTGELFF TGTGCCAGCAGCTACATGGGACTAGCGGGAGTAACCGGGGAGCTGTTTTTT
13 NA TRBJ2-5 NA TRBV4-1 CASQGQNQETQYF TGCGCCAGCCAAGGACAAAACCAAGAGACCCAGTACTTC
16 TRBD2 TRBJ2-7 NA TRBV20-1 CSASPSGRIVAYEQYF TGCAGTGCTAGTCCTAGCGGACGGATAGTTGCCTACGAGCAGTACTTC
17 TRBD2 TRBJ2-1 NA TRBV6-9 CASSFSGIAGGYNEQFF TGTGCCAGCAGTTTTTCAGGCATAGCGGGAGGGTACAATGAGCAGTTCTTC
14 TRBD2 TRBJ2-1 NA TRBV20-1 CSAGLAGASNEQFF TGCAGTGCTGGTCTAGCGGGAGCGAGTAATGAGCAGTTCTTC
14 TRBD2 TRBJ2-7 few TRBV28 CASSLSGGTYEQYF TGTGCCAGCAGTCTTAGCGGGGGGACCTACGAGCAGTACTTC
16 NA TRBJ1-1 few TRBV7-2 CASSLEYAAMNTEAFF TGTGCCAGCAGCTTAGAGTATGCAGCTATGAACACTGAAGCTTTCTTT
14 NA TRBJ1-2 many TRBV6-2/TRBV6-3 CASSERRTAGGYTF TGTGCCAGCAGTGAACGACGGACAGCAGGTGGCTACACCTTC
13 TRBD1 TRBJ1-2 many TRBV10-3 CAISTDRAYGYTF TGTGCCATCAGCACCGACAGGGCCTATGGCTACACCTTC
14 NA TRBJ1-3 few TRBV12-3/TRBV12-4 CASSYPGAGNTIYF TGTGCCAGCAGCTACCCGGGGGCTGGAAACACCATATATTTT
12 NA TRBJ2-5 NA TRBV30 CAWTGSQETQYF TGTGCCTGGACGGGGTCTCAAGAGACCCAGTACTTC
13 TRBD1 TRBJ2-7 NA TRBV27 CASSGTGLYEQYF TGTGCCAGCAGTGGGACAGGCCTCTACGAGCAGTACTTC
13 NA TRBJ2-5 many TRBV28 CASSLDNSETQYF TGTGCCAGCAGCCTGGACAATTCAGAGACCCAGTACTTC
15 NA TRBJ2-3 NA TRBV18 CASSPEPLRADTQYF TGTGCCAGCTCACCTGAGCCCTTGAGGGCAGATACGCAGTATTTT
14 NA TRBJ2-5 many TRBV5-6 CASSHPGNQETQYF TGTGCCAGCAGCCATCCCGGGAACCAAGAGACCCAGTACTTC
18 NA TRBJ2-5 many TRBV12-3/TRBV12-4 CASSLGLKSYLGGETQYF TGTGCCAGCAGTTTGGGCTTAAAATCTTACTTAGGAGGGGAGACCCAGTACTTC
13 TRBD1 TRBJ1-2 NA TRBV6-1 CASSETQGTGYTF TGTGCCAGCAGTGAAACACAGGGGACTGGCTACACCTTC
14 NA TRBJ2-7 many TRBV20-1 CSAPQGTIPYEQYF TGCAGTGCTCCCCAGGGGACTATCCCCTACGAGCAGTACTTC
15 NA TRBJ1-2 many TRBV10-3 CAISEAGGPNYGYTF TGTGCCATCAGTGAAGCGGGGGGACCTAACTATGGCTACACCTTC
15 NA TRBJ1-6 many TRBV27 CASSLDGVPNSPLHF TGTGCCAGCAGTCTCGACGGGGTTCCTAATTCACCCCTCCACTTT
14 NA TRBJ2-5 many TRBV10-3 CAISEAGVSETQYF TGTGCCATCAGTGAGGCAGGGGTCAGTGAGACCCAGTACTTC
19 NA TRBJ1-4 many TRBV28 CASSYGGHTPEDPGKKLFF TGTGCCAGCAGTTACGGAGGCCACACCCCCGAAGACCCGGGGAAAAAACTGTTTTTT
16 TRBD2 TRBJ2-2 few TRBV19 CASSPGLAGAGGELFF TGTGCCAGTAGCCCCGGACTAGCGGGAGCTGGCGGGGAGCTGTTTTTT
14 NA TRBJ1-2 many TRBV4-3 CASSQVPDRNGYTF TGCGCCAGCAGCCAGGTGCCCGACAGGAATGGCTACACCTTC
14 NA TRBJ2-3 NA TRBV7-2 CAGSPAVSTDTQYF TGTGCCGGATCCCCAGCGGTTAGCACAGATACGCAGTATTTT
11 NA TRBJ2-5 many TRBV28 CASSLVETQYF TGTGCCAGCAGTTTAGTGGAGACCCAGTACTTC
14 NA TRBJ1-1 many TRBV7-9 CASSLGQVNTEAFF TGTGCCAGCAGCTTGGGGCAGGTTAACACTGAAGCTTTCTTT
16 NA TRBJ2-2 many TRBV6-2/TRBV6-3 CASRTDTPEVSGELFF TGTGCCAGCAGGACGGACACGCCCGAAGTATCCGGGGAGCTGTTTTTT
15 NA TRBJ1-2 few TRBV30 CAWSAGTPIGRGYTF TGTGCCTGGAGCGCCGGGACTCCGATCGGTCGGGGCTACACCTTC
14 TRBD1 TRBJ2-5 many TRBV7-2 CASSTSGGRETQYF TGTGCCAGCAGCACCTCAGGGGGAAGGGAGACCCAGTACTTC
14 NA TRBJ2-4 NA TRBV30 CAWNHGGGQNIQYF TGTGCCTGGAATCATGGGGGAGGACAAAACATTCAGTACTTC
14 TRBD1 TRBJ2-5 NA TRBV10-3 CAISEQGSQETQYF TGTGCCATCAGTGAACAGGGGTCTCAAGAGACCCAGTACTTC